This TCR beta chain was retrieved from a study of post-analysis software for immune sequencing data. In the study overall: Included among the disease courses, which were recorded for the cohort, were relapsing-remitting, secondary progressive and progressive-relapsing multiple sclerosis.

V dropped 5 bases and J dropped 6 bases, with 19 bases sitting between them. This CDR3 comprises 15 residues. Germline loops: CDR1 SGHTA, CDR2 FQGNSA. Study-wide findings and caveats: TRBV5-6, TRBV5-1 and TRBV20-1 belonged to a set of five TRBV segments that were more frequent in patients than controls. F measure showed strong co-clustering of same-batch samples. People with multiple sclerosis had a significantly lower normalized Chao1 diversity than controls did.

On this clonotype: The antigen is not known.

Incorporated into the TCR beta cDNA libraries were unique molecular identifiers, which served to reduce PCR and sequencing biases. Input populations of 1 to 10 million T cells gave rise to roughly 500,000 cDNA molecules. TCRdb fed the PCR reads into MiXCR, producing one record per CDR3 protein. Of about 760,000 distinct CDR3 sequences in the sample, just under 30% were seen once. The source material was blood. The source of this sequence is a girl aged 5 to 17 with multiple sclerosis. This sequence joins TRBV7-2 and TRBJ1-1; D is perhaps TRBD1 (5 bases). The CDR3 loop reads CASSGQSGIRAEAFF. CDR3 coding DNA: TGTGCCAGCAGCGGCCAATCAGGGATTAGGGCTGAAGCTTTCTTT.